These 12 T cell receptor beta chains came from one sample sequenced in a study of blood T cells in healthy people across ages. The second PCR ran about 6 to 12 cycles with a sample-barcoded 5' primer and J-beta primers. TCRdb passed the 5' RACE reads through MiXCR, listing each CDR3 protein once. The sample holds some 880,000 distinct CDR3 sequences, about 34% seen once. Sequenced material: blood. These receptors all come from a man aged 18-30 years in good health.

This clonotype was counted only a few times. CDR3 sequence: CSATVTWTGGLKTQYF. The CDR3 coding sequence is TGCAGTGCTACGGTAACATGGACAGGGGGCTTGAAGACCCAGTACTTC. The chain employs TRBV20-1 and TRBJ2-5; 11 positions match TRBD1. V was clipped by 4 bases and J by 6 bases; unmatched bases: 13. The CDR3 contains 16 residues. CDR1 is DFQATT, CDR2 SNEGSKA, per germline (reference sequence).

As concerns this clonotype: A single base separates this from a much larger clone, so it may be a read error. CDR3 coding DNA: TGCGCCAGCAGCCAAGATGCTGACAGGGCCCCCAATGAGCAGTACTTC. As protein: CASSQDADRAPNEQYF. The chain joins TRBV4-3 to TRBJ2-7; TRBD1 aligns across 7 bases. V lost 0 bases and J lost 7; bases outside the gene matches: 12. Germline V CDR1 and CDR2: LGHNA, YSLEER. The CDR3 is 16 amino acids.

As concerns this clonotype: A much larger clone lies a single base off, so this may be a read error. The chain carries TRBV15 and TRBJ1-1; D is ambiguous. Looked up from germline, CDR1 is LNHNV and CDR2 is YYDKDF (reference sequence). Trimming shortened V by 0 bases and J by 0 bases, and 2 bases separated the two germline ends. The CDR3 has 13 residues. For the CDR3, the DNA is TGTGCCACCAGCAGAGATGTGAACACTGAAGCTTTCTTT. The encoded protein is CATSRDVNTEAFF.

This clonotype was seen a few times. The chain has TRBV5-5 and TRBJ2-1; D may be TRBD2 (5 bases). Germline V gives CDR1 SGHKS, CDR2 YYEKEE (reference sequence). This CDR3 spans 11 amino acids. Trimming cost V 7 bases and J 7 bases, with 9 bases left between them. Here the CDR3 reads CASVRGNEQFF. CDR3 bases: TGTGCCAGCGTTCGGGGAAATGAGCAGTTCTTC.

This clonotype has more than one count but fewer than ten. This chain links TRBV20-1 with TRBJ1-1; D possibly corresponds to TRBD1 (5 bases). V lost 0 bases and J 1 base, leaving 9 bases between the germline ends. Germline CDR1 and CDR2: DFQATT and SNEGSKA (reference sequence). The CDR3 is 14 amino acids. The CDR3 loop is CSAREWDQNTEAFF. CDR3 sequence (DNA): TGCAGTGCTAGAGAGTGGGACCAGAACACTGAAGCTTTCTTT.

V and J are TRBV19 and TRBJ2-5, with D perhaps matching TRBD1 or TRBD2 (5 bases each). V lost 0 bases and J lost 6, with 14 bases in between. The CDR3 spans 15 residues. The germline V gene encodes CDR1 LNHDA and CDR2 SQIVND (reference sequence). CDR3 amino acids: CASSIDWGRGKTQYF. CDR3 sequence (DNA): TGTGCCAGTAGTATAGATTGGGGACGAGGGAAGACCCAGTACTTC.

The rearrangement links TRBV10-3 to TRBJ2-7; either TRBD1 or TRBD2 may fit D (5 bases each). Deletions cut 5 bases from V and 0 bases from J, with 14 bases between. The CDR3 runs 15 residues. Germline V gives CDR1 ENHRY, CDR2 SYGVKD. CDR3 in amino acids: CAISSGTGSSYEQYF. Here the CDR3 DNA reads TGTGCCATCAGTTCCGGGACGGGAAGCTCCTACGAGCAGTACTTC.

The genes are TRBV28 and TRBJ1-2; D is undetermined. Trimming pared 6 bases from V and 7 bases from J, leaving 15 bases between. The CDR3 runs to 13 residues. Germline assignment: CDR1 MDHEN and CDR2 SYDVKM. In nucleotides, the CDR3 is TGTGCCAGCAGGAAAGAGGAATATGGTGGCTACACCTTC. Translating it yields CASRKEEYGGYTF.

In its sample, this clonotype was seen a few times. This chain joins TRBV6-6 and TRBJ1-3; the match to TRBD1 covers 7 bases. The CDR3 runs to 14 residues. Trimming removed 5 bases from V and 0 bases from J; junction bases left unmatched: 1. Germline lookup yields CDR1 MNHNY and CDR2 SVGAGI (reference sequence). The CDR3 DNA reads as TGTGCCAGCAGTGGACAGGTCTCTGGAAACACCATATATTTT. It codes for CASSGQVSGNTIYF.

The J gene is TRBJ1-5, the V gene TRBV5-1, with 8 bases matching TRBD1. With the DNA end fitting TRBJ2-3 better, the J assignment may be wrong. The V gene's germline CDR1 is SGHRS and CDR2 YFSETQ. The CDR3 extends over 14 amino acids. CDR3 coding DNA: TGCGCCAGCAGCACAGGACAGGGCAATCCGCCCCAGTATTTT. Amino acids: CASSTGQGNPPQYF.

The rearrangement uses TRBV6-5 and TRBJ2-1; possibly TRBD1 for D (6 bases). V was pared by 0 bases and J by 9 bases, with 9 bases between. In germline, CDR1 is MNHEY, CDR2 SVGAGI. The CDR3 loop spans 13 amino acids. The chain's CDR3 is CASSYSGRGEQFF. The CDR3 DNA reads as TGTGCCAGCAGTTACTCGGGCAGGGGTGAGCAGTTCTTC.

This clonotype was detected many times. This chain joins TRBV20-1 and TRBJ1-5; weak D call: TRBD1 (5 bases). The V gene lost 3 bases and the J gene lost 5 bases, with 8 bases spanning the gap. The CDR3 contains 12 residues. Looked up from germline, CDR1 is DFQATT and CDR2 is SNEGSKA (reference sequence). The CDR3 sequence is CSARTGDQPQHF. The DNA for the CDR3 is TGCAGTGCTAGGACGGGGGATCAGCCCCAGCATTTT.